The 4 T cell receptor beta chains below come from one sample, sequenced in a study of T cells after yellow fever vaccination. MiXCR was run by TCRdb on the 5' RACE reads, yielding one entry per CDR3 protein. The sample contains some 390,000 distinct CDR3 sequences, 18% of which appear only once. The sample consisted of PBMCs, taken before the yellow fever booster vaccination. The receptor source for this set is a young man who received the YFV17D yellow fever vaccine.

This chain uses TRBV18 with TRBJ2-7, with TRBD1 matching 9 bases. Per germline, CDR1 KGHSH and CDR2 LQKENI. Trimming cost V 5 bases and J 6 bases; bases outside gene matches: 8. This CDR3 is built from 14 residues. CDR3 protein: CASSSYGTGIEQYF. In DNA, the CDR3 is TGTGCCAGCTCATCATACGGGACAGGGATCGAGCAGTACTTC.

V and J are TRBV13 and TRBJ2-2; 7 bases agree with TRBD2. Germline values: CDR1 PRHDT, CDR2 FYEKMQ (reference sequence). After removal of 0 bases from V and 6 bases from J, the junction contained 10 bases not matched to a gene. CDR3 length: 17 amino acids. The CDR3 protein is CASSLGLGSGLSGELFF. CDR3 bases: TGTGCCAGCAGCTTAGGCCTTGGTAGCGGGCTCTCCGGGGAGCTGTTTTTT.

V is TRBV27 and J is TRBJ2-1; the match to TRBD1 covers 7 bases. Trimming removed 11 bases from V and 8 bases from J; junction bases left unmatched: 15. The CDR3 is 14 amino acids. Per the germline V gene, CDR1 is MNHEY and CDR2 is SMNVEV (reference sequence). CDR3 in amino acids: CACLRDSGIDEQFF. The CDR3 DNA is TGTGCCTGTCTAAGGGACAGTGGGATTGATGAGCAGTTCTTC.

The sample holds a few counts of this clonotype. This chain connects TRBV5-6 to TRBJ2-5, with TRBD1 matching 7 bases. Germline assignment: CDR1 SGHDT and CDR2 YYEEEE. The V and J ends lost 4 bases and 12 bases, in that order; junction bases with no gene match: 6. The CDR3 totals 11 residues. The CDR3 sequence: CASSEGQFEYF. The DNA of the CDR3 is TGTGCCAGCAGCGAGGGACAGTTCGAGTACTTC.